What follows describes a single T cell receptor (beta chain). The record originates from a study of blood T cell repertoires in COVID-19. For the study at large: The origin of the acute and convalescent COVID-19 samples was the United States, Italy and Spain.

Profiling relied on immunoSEQ multiplex PCR, and the TCRdb table lists in-frame clones only, not all of them. This sample yields some 310,000 clones, of which roughly 90% are seen a single time; 2.5% to 3.5% belongs to the top ten. Seattle patients were enrolled while actively infected and followed longitudinally. Trimming removed 4 bases at V and 6 bases at J, with 14 bases between. CDR3 length: 14 amino acids. In germline, CDR1 is SGHRS, CDR2 YFSETQ. The sequencing sample was made of peripheral blood. This receptor was identified in a woman aged 30 to 39 with COVID-19, enrolled during active disease. The V and J genes are TRBV5-1 and TRBJ1-5; D perhaps matches TRBD1 (6 bases). CDR3: CASSRGGAGQPQHF. The DNA of the CDR3 is TGCGCCAGCAGCAGGGGGGGGGCGGGTCAGCCCCAGCATTTT.